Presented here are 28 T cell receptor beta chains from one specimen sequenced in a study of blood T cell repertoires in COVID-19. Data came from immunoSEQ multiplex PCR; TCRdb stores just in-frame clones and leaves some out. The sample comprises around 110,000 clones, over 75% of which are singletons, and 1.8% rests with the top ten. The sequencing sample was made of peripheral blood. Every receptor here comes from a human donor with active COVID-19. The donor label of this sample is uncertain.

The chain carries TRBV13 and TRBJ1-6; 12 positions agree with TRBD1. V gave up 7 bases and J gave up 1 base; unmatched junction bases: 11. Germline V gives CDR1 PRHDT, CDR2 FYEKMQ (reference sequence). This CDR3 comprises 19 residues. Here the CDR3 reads CASTKKGTGGLSYNSPLHF. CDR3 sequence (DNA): TGTGCCAGCACCAAAAAGGGGACAGGGGGCTTGTCCTATAATTCACCCCTCCACTTT.

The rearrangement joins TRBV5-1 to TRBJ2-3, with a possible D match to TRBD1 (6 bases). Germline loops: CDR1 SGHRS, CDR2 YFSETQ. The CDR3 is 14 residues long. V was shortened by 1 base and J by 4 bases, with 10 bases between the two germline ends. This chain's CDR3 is CASSLSRGADTQYF. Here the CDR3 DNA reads TGCGCCAGCAGCTTGAGCAGGGGTGCAGATACGCAGTATTTT.

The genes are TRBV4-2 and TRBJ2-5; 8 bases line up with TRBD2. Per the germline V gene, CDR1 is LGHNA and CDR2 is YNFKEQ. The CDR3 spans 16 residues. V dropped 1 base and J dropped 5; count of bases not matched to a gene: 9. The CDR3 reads CASSQVALAGGETQYF. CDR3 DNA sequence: TGTGCCAGCAGCCAAGTCGCTCTAGCGGGTGGTGAGACCCAGTACTTC.

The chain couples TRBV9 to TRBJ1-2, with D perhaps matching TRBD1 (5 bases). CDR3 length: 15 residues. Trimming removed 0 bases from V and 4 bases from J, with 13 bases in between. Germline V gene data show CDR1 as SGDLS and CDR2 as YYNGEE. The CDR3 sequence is CASSVGTTIIYGYTF. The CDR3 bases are TGTGCCAGCAGCGTAGGGACAACAATAATCTATGGCTACACCTTC.

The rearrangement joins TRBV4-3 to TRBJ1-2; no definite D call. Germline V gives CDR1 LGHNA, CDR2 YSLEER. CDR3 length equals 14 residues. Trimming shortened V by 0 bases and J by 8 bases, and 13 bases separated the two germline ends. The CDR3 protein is CASSQDWVAGGYTF. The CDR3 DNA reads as TGCGCCAGCAGCCAAGATTGGGTTGCGGGCGGCTACACCTTC.

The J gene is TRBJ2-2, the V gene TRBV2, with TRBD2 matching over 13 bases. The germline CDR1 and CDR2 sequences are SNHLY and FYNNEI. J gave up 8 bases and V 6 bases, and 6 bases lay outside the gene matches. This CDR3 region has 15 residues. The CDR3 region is CASRRTSGGEGELFF. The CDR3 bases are TGTGCCAGCAGAAGGACTAGCGGGGGTGAAGGGGAGCTGTTTTTT.

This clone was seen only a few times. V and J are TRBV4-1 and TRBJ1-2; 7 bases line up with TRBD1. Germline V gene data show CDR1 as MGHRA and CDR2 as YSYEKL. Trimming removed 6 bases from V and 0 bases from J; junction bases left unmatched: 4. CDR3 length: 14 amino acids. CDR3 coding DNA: TGCGCCAGCAGAGACAGGGCCCCTAACTATGGCTACACCTTC. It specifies CASRDRAPNYGYTF.

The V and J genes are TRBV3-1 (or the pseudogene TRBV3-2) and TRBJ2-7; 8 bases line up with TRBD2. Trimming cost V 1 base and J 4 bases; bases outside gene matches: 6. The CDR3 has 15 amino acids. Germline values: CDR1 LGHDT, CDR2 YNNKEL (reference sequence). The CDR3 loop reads CASSQAGGGTYEQYF. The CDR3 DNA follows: TGTGCCAGCAGCCAAGCTGGCGGGGGGACTTACGAGCAGTACTTC.

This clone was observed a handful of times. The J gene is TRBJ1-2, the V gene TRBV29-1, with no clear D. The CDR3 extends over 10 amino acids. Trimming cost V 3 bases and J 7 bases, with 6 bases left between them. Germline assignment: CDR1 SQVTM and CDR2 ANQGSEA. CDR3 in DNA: TGCAGCGTTGATGCCGGTGGCTACACCTTC. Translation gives CSVDAGGYTF.

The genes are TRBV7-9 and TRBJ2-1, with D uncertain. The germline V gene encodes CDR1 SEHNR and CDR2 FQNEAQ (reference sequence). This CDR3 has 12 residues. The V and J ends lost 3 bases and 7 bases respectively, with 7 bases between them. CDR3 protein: CASSLGQNEQFF. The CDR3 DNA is TGTGCCAGCAGCTTGGGCCAAAATGAGCAGTTCTTC.

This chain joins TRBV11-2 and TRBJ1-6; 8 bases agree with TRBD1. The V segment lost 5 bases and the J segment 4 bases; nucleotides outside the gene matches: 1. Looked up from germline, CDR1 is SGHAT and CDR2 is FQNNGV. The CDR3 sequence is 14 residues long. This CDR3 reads CASSRTGYNSPLHF. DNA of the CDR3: TGTGCCAGCAGCCGGACAGGGTATAATTCACCCCTCCACTTT.

The CDR3 nucleotides are TGTGCCAGCAGTTATGACAGGGGAGCGGTGAACACTGAAGCTTTCTTT. This translates into CASSYDRGAVNTEAFF. The rearrangement joins TRBV27 to TRBJ1-1; TRBD1 aligns across 8 bases. Germline CDR1 reads MNHEY; CDR2 reads SMNVEV (reference sequence). V lost 4 bases and J lost 0; bases outside the gene matches: 7. The CDR3 totals 16 residues.

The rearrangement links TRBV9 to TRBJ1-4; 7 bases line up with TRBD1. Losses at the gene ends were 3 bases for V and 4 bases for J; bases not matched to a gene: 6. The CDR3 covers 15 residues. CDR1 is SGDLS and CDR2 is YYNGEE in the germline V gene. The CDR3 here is CASSAWTGDNEKLFF. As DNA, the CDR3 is TGTGCCAGCAGCGCATGGACAGGAGATAATGAAAAACTGTTTTTT.

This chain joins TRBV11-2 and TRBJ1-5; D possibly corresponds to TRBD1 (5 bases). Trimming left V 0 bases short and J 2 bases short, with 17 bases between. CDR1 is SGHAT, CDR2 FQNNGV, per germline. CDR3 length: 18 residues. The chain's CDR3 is CASSLEGTQPGGNQPQHF. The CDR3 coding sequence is TGTGCCAGCAGCTTAGAAGGGACTCAACCCGGCGGCAATCAGCCCCAGCATTTT.

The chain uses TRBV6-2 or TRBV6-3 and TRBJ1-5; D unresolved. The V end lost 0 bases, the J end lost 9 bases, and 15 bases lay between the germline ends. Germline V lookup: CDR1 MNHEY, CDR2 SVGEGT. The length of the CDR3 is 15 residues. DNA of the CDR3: TGTGCCAGCAGTTACTCGCCGGCCTCGGGGTGGCCCCAGCATTTT. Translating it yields CASSYSPASGWPQHF.

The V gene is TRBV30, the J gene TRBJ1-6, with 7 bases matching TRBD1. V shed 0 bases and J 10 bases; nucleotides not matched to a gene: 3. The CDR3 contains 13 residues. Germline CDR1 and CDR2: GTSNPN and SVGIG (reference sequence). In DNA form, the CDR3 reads TGTGCCTGGAGTGTAGGGGGCTCCTCACCCCTCCACTTT. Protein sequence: CAWSVGGSSPLHF.

The CDR3 spells CASSYRVQNTEAFF. CDR3 coding DNA: TGCGCCAGCAGCTACAGGGTTCAGAACACTGAAGCTTTCTTT. This chain joins TRBV5-1 and TRBJ1-1, with TRBD1 as a possible D gene (6 bases). Germline assignment: CDR1 SGHRS and CDR2 YFSETQ. CDR3 size: 14 residues. V lost 3 bases, J lost 1 base, and 10 bases lay in between.

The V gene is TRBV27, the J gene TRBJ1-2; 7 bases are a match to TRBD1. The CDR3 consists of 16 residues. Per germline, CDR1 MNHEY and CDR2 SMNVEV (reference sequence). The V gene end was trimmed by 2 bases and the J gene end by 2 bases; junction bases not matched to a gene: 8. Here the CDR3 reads CASSLGLQGVNYGYTF. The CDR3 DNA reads TGTGCCAGCAGTTTAGGGCTGCAGGGGGTAAACTATGGCTACACCTTC.

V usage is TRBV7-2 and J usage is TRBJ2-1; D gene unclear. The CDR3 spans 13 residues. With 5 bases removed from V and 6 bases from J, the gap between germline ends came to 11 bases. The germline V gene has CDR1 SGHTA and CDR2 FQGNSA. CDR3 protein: CASSLQPGNEQFF. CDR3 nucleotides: TGTGCCAGCAGCCTCCAACCCGGCAATGAGCAGTTCTTC.

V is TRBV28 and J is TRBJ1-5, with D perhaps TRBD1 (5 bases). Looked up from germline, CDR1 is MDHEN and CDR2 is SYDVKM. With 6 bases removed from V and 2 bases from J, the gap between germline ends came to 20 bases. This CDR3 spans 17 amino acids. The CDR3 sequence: CASSRWQGAGGNQPQHF. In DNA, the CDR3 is TGTGCCAGCAGCCGTTGGCAGGGTGCTGGGGGCAATCAGCCCCAGCATTTT. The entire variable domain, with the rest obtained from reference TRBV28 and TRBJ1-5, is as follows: DVKVTQSSRYLVKRTGEKVFLECVQDMDHENMFWYRQDPGLGLRLIYFSYDVKMKEKGDIPEGYSVSREKKERFSLILESASTNQTSMYLCASSRWQGAGGNQPQHFGDGTRLSIL.

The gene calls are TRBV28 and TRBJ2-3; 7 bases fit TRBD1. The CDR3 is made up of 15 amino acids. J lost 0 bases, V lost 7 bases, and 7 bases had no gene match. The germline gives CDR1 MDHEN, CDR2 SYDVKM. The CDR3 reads CASIAGTASTDTQYF. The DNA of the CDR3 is TGTGCCAGCATAGCCGGGACAGCTAGCACAGATACGCAGTATTTT.

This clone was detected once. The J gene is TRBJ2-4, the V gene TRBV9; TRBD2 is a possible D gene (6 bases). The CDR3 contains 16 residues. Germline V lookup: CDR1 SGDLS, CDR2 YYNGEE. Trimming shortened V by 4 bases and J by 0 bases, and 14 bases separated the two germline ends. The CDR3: CASSSRGSLAKNIQYF. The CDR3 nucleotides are TGTGCCAGCAGCTCCCGGGGGAGCTTAGCCAAAAACATTCAGTACTTC.

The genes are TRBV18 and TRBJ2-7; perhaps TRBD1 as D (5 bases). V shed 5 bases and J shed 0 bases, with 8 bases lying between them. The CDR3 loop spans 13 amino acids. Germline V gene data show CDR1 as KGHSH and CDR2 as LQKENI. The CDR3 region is CASSGDSSYEQYF. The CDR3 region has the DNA TGTGCCAGCTCAGGAGACAGCTCCTACGAGCAGTACTTC.

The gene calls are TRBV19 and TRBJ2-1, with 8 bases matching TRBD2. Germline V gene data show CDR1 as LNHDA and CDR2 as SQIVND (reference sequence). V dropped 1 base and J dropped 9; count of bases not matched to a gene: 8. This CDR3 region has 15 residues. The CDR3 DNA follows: TGTGCCAGTAGTATAGCCGGGGGGGCCGGGCGTGAGCAGTTCTTC. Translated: CASSIAGGAGREQFF. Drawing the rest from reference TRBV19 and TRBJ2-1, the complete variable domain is DGGITQSPKYLFRKEGQNVTLSCEQNLNHDAMYWYRQDPGQGLRLIYYSQIVNDFQKGDIAEGYSVSREKKESFPLTVTSAQKNPTAFYLCASSIAGGAGREQFFGPGTRLTVL.

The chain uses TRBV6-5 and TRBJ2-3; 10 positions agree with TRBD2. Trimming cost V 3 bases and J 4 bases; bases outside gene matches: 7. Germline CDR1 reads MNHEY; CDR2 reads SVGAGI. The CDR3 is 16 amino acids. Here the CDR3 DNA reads TGTGCCAGCAGTTATGGAGCGGGGGGGCATTCAGATACGCAGTATTTT. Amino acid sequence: CASSYGAGGHSDTQYF.

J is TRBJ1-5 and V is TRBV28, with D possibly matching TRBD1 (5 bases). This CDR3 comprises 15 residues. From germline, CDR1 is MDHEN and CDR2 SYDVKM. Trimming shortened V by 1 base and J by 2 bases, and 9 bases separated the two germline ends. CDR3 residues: CASSLSGNGNQPQHF. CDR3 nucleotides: TGTGCCAGCAGTTTATCAGGGAACGGCAATCAGCCCCAGCATTTT.

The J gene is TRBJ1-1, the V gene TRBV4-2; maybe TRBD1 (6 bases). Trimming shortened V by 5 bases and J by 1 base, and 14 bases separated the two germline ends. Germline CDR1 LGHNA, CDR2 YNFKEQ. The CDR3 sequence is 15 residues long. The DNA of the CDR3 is TGTGCCAGCAGCTTCGCCCTAGGGGGGAACACTGAAGCTTTCTTT. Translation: CASSFALGGNTEAFF.

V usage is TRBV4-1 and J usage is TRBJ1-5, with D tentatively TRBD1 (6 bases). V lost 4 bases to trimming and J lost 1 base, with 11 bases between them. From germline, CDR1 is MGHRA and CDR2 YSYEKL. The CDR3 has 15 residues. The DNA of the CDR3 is TGCGCCAGCAGCCCAATTAGGGGGAGCAATCAGCCCCAGCATTTT. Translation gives CASSPIRGSNQPQHF.